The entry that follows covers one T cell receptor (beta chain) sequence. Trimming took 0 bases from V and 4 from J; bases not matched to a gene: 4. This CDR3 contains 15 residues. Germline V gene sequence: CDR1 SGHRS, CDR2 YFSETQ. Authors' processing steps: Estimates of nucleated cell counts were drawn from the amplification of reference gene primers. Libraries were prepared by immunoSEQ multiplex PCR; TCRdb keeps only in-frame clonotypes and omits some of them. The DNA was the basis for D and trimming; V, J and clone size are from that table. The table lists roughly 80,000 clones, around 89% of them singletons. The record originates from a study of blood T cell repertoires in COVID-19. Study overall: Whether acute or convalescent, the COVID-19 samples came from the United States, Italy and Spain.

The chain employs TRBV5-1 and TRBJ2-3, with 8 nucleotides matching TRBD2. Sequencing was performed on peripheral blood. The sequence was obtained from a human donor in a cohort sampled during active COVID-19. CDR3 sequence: CASSLAGRDPDTQYF. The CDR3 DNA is TGCGCCAGCAGCTTGGCCGGGAGGGATCCAGATACGCAGTATTTT. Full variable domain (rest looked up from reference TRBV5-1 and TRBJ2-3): KAGVTQTPRYLIKTRGQQVTLSCSPISGHRSVSWYQQTPGQGLQFLFEYFSETQRNKGNFPGRFSGRQFSNSRSEMNVSTLELGDSALYLCASSLAGRDPDTQYFGPGTRLTVL.